This T cell receptor (beta chain) was captured by sequencing in a study of identical twins. Findings and caveats of the study: Insertions ran lower in abundant cord blood beta clonotypes, though not in memory repertoires. Cross-sectional statistical analysis was relied on for the conclusions, without the same donors being followed.

The donor group consisted entirely of healthy Caucasians. This clonotype was counted a few times. Its target is unknown. The authors used template switching to add a universal primer site and gave cDNA unique molecular identifiers. TCRdb passed the 5' RACE reads through MiXCR, listing each CDR3 protein once. Of around 1.7 million distinct CDR3 sequences listed, less than 40% were seen once; the top ten hold more than 0.25%. There are 15 residues in the CDR3. Germline loops: CDR1 SGDLS, CDR2 YYNGEE. Trimming removed 3 bases from V and 0 bases from J; junction bases left unmatched: 3. The chain uses TRBV9 and TRBJ2-7, with TRBD2 matching 10 bases. The sequence came from a newborn girl in good health. The material sequenced was cord blood. Here the CDR3 DNA reads TGTGCCAGCAGCGCGGGACTAGCGAGCTCCTACGAGCAGTACTTC. It encodes CASSAGLASSYEQYF.